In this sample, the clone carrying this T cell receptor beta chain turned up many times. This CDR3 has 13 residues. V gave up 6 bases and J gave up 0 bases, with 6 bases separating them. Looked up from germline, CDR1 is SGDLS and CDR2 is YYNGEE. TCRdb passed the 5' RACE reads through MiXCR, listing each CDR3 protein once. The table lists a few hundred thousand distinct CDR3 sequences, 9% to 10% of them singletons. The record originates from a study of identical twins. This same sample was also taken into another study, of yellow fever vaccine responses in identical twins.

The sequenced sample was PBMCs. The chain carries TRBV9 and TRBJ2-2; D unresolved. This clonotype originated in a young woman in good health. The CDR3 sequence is CASTFTNTGELFF. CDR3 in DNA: TGTGCCAGCACGTTCACGAACACCGGGGAGCTGTTTTTT.